This passage covers 24 T cell receptor beta chains from one sample sequenced in a study of cytomegalovirus exposure and HLA in healthy donors. The study ran its PCR with 60 Vbeta and 13 Jbeta primers. Method: immunoSEQ multiplex PCR; TCRdb's copy keeps in-frame clones and lacks some. Of about 170,000 clones listed, around 82% were seen once; the top ten hold about 0.39%. Source material: PBMCs. The receptors come from a boy aged 2 to 9 in good health and CMV-seronegative.

The chain uses TRBV15 and TRBJ1-2; tentatively, D is TRBD1 (5 bases). CDR1 and CDR2 from the germline V gene are LNHNV and YYDKDF (reference sequence). The CDR3 totals 15 residues. Trimming left V 4 bases short and J 3 bases short, with 15 bases between. The CDR3 reads CATSKDQGQYYGYTF. As DNA, the CDR3 is TGTGCCACCAGCAAGGACCAGGGCCAATACTATGGCTACACCTTC.

The chain is built from TRBV28 and TRBJ2-1; D is possibly TRBD2 (7 bases). Germline values: CDR1 MDHEN, CDR2 SYDVKM. This CDR3 is built from 15 residues. V was pared by 5 bases and J by 10 bases, with 21 bases between. CDR3 DNA: TGTGCCAGCAGTCTTCTGCAGGGGAGGGCCCCCGAGCAGTTCTTC. This translates into CASSLLQGRAPEQFF.

This chain joins TRBV5-1 and TRBJ2-7; D ambiguous. The CDR3 length is 15 residues. V gave up 4 bases and J gave up 0 bases, with 14 bases separating them. Germline V gene lookup returns CDR1 SGHRS and CDR2 YFSETQ. The CDR3 nucleotides are TGCGCCAGCAGCCCCGGGTTCCCGTTCTCCTACGAGCAGTACTTC. Amino acids: CASSPGFPFSYEQYF.

The rearrangement joins TRBV9 to TRBJ2-1; 9 bases fit TRBD1. The CDR3 totals 17 residues. CDR1 is SGDLS, CDR2 YYNGEE, per germline. The trim removed 3 bases at V and 9 bases at J, leaving 16 bases unmatched. CDR3 amino acids: CASSAGGGGQGRREQFF. For the CDR3, the DNA is TGTGCCAGCAGCGCCGGGGGTGGGGGACAGGGACGGCGTGAGCAGTTCTTC.

The CDR3 protein is CASSGTGHNEQFF. CDR3 sequence (DNA): TGTGCCAGCAGCGGAACAGGCCACAATGAGCAGTTCTTC. The V and J genes are TRBV25-1 and TRBJ2-1, with a weak D call TRBD1 (5 bases). V was shortened by 6 bases and J by 5 bases, with 11 bases between the two germline ends. CDR3 size: 13 residues. CDR1 is MGHDK and CDR2 is SYGVNS in the germline V gene. Full variable domain (rest looked up from reference TRBV25-1 and TRBJ2-1): EADIYQTPRYLVIGTGKKITLECSQTMGHDKMYWYQQDPGMELHLIHYSYGVNSTEKGDLSSESTVSRIRTEHFPLTLESARPSHTSQYLCASSGTGHNEQFFGPGTRLTVL.

The rearrangement joins TRBV4-1 to TRBJ2-3, with TRBD2 as a possible D gene (6 bases). In germline, CDR1 is MGHRA, CDR2 YSYEKL. V lost 0 bases and J lost 6, with 16 bases in between. The CDR3 consists of 16 residues. As DNA, the CDR3 is TGCGCCAGCAGCCAAGATCATGTAGGACTAATCGATACGCAGTATTTT. It codes for CASSQDHVGLIDTQYF.

This chain connects TRBV5-6 to TRBJ2-5; 9 bases line up with TRBD1. Near its end, the DNA agrees better with TRBJ2-7, so the J call may be wrong. This CDR3 is built from 15 residues. Per the germline V gene, CDR1 is SGHDT and CDR2 is YYEEEE. The DNA of the CDR3 is TGTGCCAGCAGCTTAGGGACAGGGTATGGCTACGAGCAGTACTTC. Residues: CASSLGTGYGYEQYF.

V is TRBV27 and J is TRBJ1-1; D is undetermined. From germline, CDR1 is MNHEY and CDR2 SMNVEV (reference sequence). Trimming shortened V by 2 bases and J by 7 bases, and 11 bases separated the two germline ends. This CDR3 is 13 amino acids long. This CDR3 reads CASSLTLLGEAFF. CDR3 nucleotides: TGTGCCAGCAGTTTAACGTTGCTCGGTGAAGCTTTCTTT.

The chain recombines TRBV28 with TRBJ2-3; 11 nucleotides align to TRBD1. Germline V gene sequence: CDR1 MDHEN, CDR2 SYDVKM. Trimming cost V 3 bases and J 4 bases; bases outside gene matches: 6. The CDR3 contains 16 residues. CDR3 region: CASSFWAGQGADTQYF. For the CDR3, the DNA is TGTGCCAGCAGTTTCTGGGCGGGACAGGGGGCAGATACGCAGTATTTT.

The gene calls are TRBV11-2 and TRBJ1-1; a possible D gene is TRBD1 (6 bases). CDR1 SGHAT and CDR2 FQNNGV come from the germline V gene. Between the trimmed V and J ends, which lost 4 bases and 4 bases, there was a span of 22 bases. The CDR3 has 17 amino acids. CDR3 in DNA: TGTGCCAGCAGCTACCAAGTTACACAGGGCTTCTTCACTGAAGCTTTCTTT. It specifies CASSYQVTQGFFTEAFF.

The gene calls are TRBV4-1 and TRBJ1-1; 8 positions agree with TRBD1. Germline V gene sequence: CDR1 MGHRA, CDR2 YSYEKL. The V and J ends lost 1 base and 8 bases, in that order; junction bases with no gene match: 0. The CDR3 totals 12 residues. CDR3 residues: CASSQGQGEAFF. CDR3 nucleotides: TGCGCCAGCAGCCAAGGACAGGGGGAAGCTTTCTTT.

The V and J genes are TRBV18 and TRBJ1-2; 9 nucleotides agree with TRBD1. The CDR3 is made up of 16 amino acids. J lost 7 bases, V lost 0 bases, and 9 bases had no gene match. In germline, CDR1 is KGHSH, CDR2 LQKENI. The CDR3 loop is CASSPPQGAEVSGYTF. CDR3 sequence (DNA): TGTGCCAGCTCACCACCACAGGGGGCGGAAGTGTCTGGCTACACCTTC.

The CDR3 DNA reads TGTGCCAGCAGCTTAGGCGCAGGTCCTGGAAACACCATATATTTT. It encodes CASSLGAGPGNTIYF. The chain is built from TRBV7-9 and TRBJ1-3; D unclear. V lost 1 base to trimming and J lost 2 bases, with 9 bases between them. This CDR3 contains 15 residues. Germline assignment: CDR1 SEHNR and CDR2 FQNEAQ (reference sequence).

The chain couples TRBV29-1 to TRBJ2-1; 7 nucleotides line up with TRBD2. V shed 6 bases, J shed 8 bases, and the junction held 16 bases outside the gene matches. Germline CDR1 reads SQVTM; CDR2 reads ANQGSEA. The CDR3 is 15 amino acids. CDR3 bases: TGCAGCGTCAGGGAGGGTTTCTACCGTCAAGATGAGCAGTTCTTC. Translation: CSVREGFYRQDEQFF.

The chain couples TRBV2 to TRBJ1-2, with a tentative D call TRBD1 (6 bases). Germline V gene lookup returns CDR1 SNHLY and CDR2 FYNNEI. There are 15 residues in the CDR3. Trimming shortened V by 7 bases and J by 0 bases, and 15 bases separated the two germline ends. CDR3 in amino acids: CASKRRQDANYGYTF. CDR3 bases: TGTGCCAGCAAACGACGACAGGATGCTAACTATGGCTACACCTTC.

The V and J genes are TRBV27 and TRBJ1-5; 7 bases agree with TRBD1. The CDR3 extends over 13 amino acids. The germline V gene encodes CDR1 MNHEY and CDR2 SMNVEV (reference sequence). V was clipped by 6 bases and J by 5 bases; unmatched bases: 4. The CDR3, as DNA: TGTGCCAGCAGCTATGACAGGGATCAGCCCCAGCATTTT. It is translated as CASSYDRDQPQHF.

The chain carries TRBV2 and TRBJ2-3, with a weak D call TRBD2 (7 bases). CDR3 length: 17 residues. Germline lookup yields CDR1 SNHLY and CDR2 FYNNEI. V lost 10 bases to trimming and J lost 2 bases, with 25 bases between them. In DNA, the CDR3 is TGTGCCACCACACTACAGGGCCCTAGCGGTTCCACAGATACGCAGTATTTT. Protein product: CATTLQGPSGSTDTQYF. Variable domain in full (rest from reference TRBV2 and TRBJ2-3): EPEVTQTPSHQVTQMGQEVILRCVPISNHLYFYWYRQILGQKVEFLVSFYNNEISEKSEIFDDQFSVERPDGSNFTLKIRSTKLEDSAMYFCATTLQGPSGSTDTQYFGPGTRLTVL.

This clone showed up just a few times. The same CDR3 also results from other DNA sequences found in this sample. The rearrangement joins TRBV4-1 to TRBJ1-4; D unclear. The germline V gene encodes CDR1 MGHRA and CDR2 YSYEKL. Trimming cost V 5 bases and J 8 bases, with 15 bases left between them. The CDR3 length is 14 residues. The CDR3 spells CASSAPGRQEKLFF. The CDR3 region has the DNA TGCGCCAGCAGCGCGCCGGGGAGACAAGAAAAACTGTTTTTT.

This clone was seen once. The chain has TRBV5-6 and TRBJ1-1; the D gene is possibly TRBD1 (5 bases). Germline-derived CDR1 and CDR2 are SGHDT and YYEEEE. The CDR3 contains 14 residues. The V end lost 4 bases, the J end lost 5 bases, and 15 bases lay between the germline ends. The CDR3 region has the DNA TGTGCCAGCAGCGGACGTGGGGCAAGAACTGAAGCTTTCTTT. Encoded protein: CASSGRGARTEAFF.

CDR3 in amino acids: CASNEEVAGEEFF. As DNA, the CDR3 is TGTGCCAGCAACGAGGAGGTGGCGGGGGAGGAGTTCTTC. V usage is TRBV2 and J usage is TRBJ2-1; TRBD2 aligns across 7 bases. Trimming removed 7 bases from V and 14 bases from J; junction bases left unmatched: 14. CDR1 SNHLY and CDR2 FYNNEI come from the germline V gene. The CDR3 has 13 residues.

V and J are TRBV4-2 and TRBJ2-1, with D perhaps matching TRBD2 (6 bases). Germline values: CDR1 LGHNA, CDR2 YNFKEQ. The CDR3 runs to 13 residues. V was shortened by 5 bases and J by 7 bases, with 12 bases between the two germline ends. In DNA, the CDR3 is TGTGCCAGCAGCGCCGGCCGGGGGAATGAGCAGTTCTTC. Translating it yields CASSAGRGNEQFF.

This clone is a singleton in its sample. The gene calls are TRBV27 and TRBJ1-1; 7 nucleotides match TRBD1. Looked up from germline, CDR1 is MNHEY and CDR2 is SMNVEV (reference sequence). The CDR3 covers 17 residues. With V trimmed by 5 bases and J by 0 bases, 12 bases remained unmatched. DNA of the CDR3: TGTGCCAGCAGTCCTCGAGGTGGGACAGACTTGAACACTGAAGCTTTCTTT. Protein sequence: CASSPRGGTDLNTEAFF.

This clone was recorded a few times. This chain uses TRBV5-5 with TRBJ2-2, with 9 bases aligning to TRBD2. The V segment lost 4 bases and the J segment 7 bases; nucleotides outside the gene matches: 11. Germline loops: CDR1 SGHKS, CDR2 YYEKEE (reference sequence). The CDR3 length is 16 residues. The CDR3, as DNA: TGTGCCAGCAGCCCAGGACTAGCGTTAAGTGTCGGGGAGCTGTTTTTT. This encodes CASSPGLALSVGELFF.

The chain has TRBV6-1 and TRBJ2-2; D perhaps matches TRBD1 (6 bases). This CDR3 region has 15 residues. Germline CDR1 reads MNHNS; CDR2 reads SASEGT. V gave up 9 bases and J gave up 2 bases, with 16 bases separating them. The CDR3 DNA follows: TGTGCCAGTAAGAAGGACAGACCCAACACCGGGGAGCTGTTTTTT. Protein: CASKKDRPNTGELFF.